This T cell receptor (beta chain) was captured by sequencing in a study of cytomegalovirus exposure and HLA in healthy donors. The CDR3 has 14 amino acids. Germline CDR1 and CDR2: LNHDA and SQIVND (reference sequence). V dropped 6 bases and J dropped 0 bases, with 11 bases sitting between them. The PCR contained 60 Vbeta and 13 Jbeta primers. Here immunoSEQ multiplex PCR was the method, and the copy in TCRdb shows in-frame clones only, minus some. The sample has 150,000 to 200,000 clones, 70% to 75% seen once. The sequence was collected from a man younger than 35 in good health and CMV-seropositive. The gene calls are TRBV19 and TRBJ1-2, with a weak D call TRBD1 (6 bases). Sequences were obtained from PBMCs. CDR3 amino acids: CASSKQGANYGYTF. Here the CDR3 DNA reads TGTGCCAGTAGCAAACAGGGTGCTAACTATGGCTACACCTTC.